This TCR beta chain derives from a study of blood T cell repertoires in COVID-19. Losses at the gene ends were 5 bases for V and 6 bases for J; bases not matched to a gene: 9. This CDR3 is 17 amino acids long. Germline CDR1 and CDR2: SGHAT and FQNNGV. In the original processing: Using reference gene primer amplification, nucleated cell counts were estimated. Profiling relied on immunoSEQ multiplex PCR, and the TCRdb table lists in-frame clones only, not all of them. The V and J calls and clone size come from that table; D and trimming were worked out from the DNA. Of 45,000 to 60,000 clones listed, around 90% are singletons. This clone was picked up one time.

Material for sequencing was peripheral blood. The chain joins TRBV11-2 to TRBJ2-1; 14 bases fit TRBD2. The sequence came from a human donor in a cohort sampled during active COVID-19. The CDR3 sequence is CASSPARGLAGANEQFF. The CDR3 region has the DNA TGTGCCAGCAGCCCCGCGAGGGGACTAGCGGGGGCCAATGAGCAGTTCTTC. The variable domain in full, completed from reference TRBV11-2 and TRBJ2-1, reads EAGVAQSPRYKIIEKRQSVAFWCNPISGHATLYWYQQILGQGPKLLIQFQNNGVVDDSQLPKDRFSAERLKGVDSTLKIQPAKLEDSAVYLCASSPARGLAGANEQFFGPGTRLTVL.